Listed below are T cell receptor beta chains from one sample, sequenced in a study of T cell clones after liver transplantation. The method was immunoSEQ multiplex PCR; TCRdb's version includes in-frame clones alone and lacks a portion of them. This table has 45,000 or so clones, 86% appearing once. The input for sequencing was CD4+ T cells from blood, taken 24 months after liver transplant. These receptors were taken from a human patient who received a liver transplant. Certain T cells may be donor cells from the graft. Both conserved end residues are part of each CDR3. The order of the fields is D gene, clone size, V gene, J gene, CDR3 DNA, CDR3 protein. D genes are given only for firm matches. Clone size, where shown, is once, few, many, or a class for clones that have expanded.

d_call: TRBD1
clone_size: -
v_call: TRBV27
j_call: TRBJ2-6
cdr3_nt: TGTGCCAGCAGTTTGGGACAGGGGATGCCCGGGGCCAACGTCCTGACTTTC
cdr3_aa: CASSLGQGMPGANVLTF

d_call: -
clone_size: -
v_call: TRBV27
j_call: TRBJ1-1
cdr3_nt: TGTGCCAGCAGTGGGTTCGGCCAGACTGAAGCTTTCTTT
cdr3_aa: CASSGFGQTEAFF

d_call: TRBD1
clone_size: once
v_call: TRBV25-1
j_call: TRBJ2-4
cdr3_nt: TGTGCCAGCAGTGAGACAGGGAAAAAAAACATTCAGTACTTC
cdr3_aa: CASSETGKKNIQYF

d_call: -
clone_size: -
v_call: TRBV28
j_call: TRBJ2-6
cdr3_nt: TGTGCCAGCAGTTTACTCAGCTCTGGGGCCAACGTCCTGACTTTC
cdr3_aa: CASSLLSSGANVLTF

d_call: TRBD2
clone_size: few
v_call: TRBV7-2
j_call: TRBJ2-1
cdr3_nt: TGTGCCAGCAGCTTAAGCGGGGGAGAATACAATGAGCAGTTCTTC
cdr3_aa: CASSLSGGEYNEQFF

d_call: -
clone_size: -
v_call: TRBV6-1
j_call: TRBJ2-5
cdr3_nt: TGTGCCAGCACCCCGGGGTGGGAGACCCAGTACTTC
cdr3_aa: CASTPGWETQYF

d_call: -
clone_size: medium-sized
v_call: TRBV7-9
j_call: TRBJ2-7
cdr3_nt: TGTGCCAGCAGCTTAGCGCTTACAGACGCTAGGGACGAGCAGTACTTC
cdr3_aa: CASSLALTDARDEQYF

d_call: TRBD1
clone_size: -
v_call: TRBV5-4
j_call: TRBJ2-1
cdr3_nt: TGTGCCAGCAGCGGACAGGGGTTAAGGAATGAGCAGTTCTTC
cdr3_aa: CASSGQGLRNEQFF

d_call: -
clone_size: -
v_call: TRBV9
j_call: TRBJ1-5
cdr3_nt: TGTGCCAGCAGCGTAGTAACATGGTCCCAGCATTTT
cdr3_aa: CASSVVTWSQHF

d_call: -
clone_size: -
v_call: TRBV6-1
j_call: TRBJ2-3
cdr3_nt: TGTGCCAGCCGCGACAGGACTAGCACAGATACGCAGTATTTT
cdr3_aa: CASRDRTSTDTQYF

d_call: TRBD1
clone_size: -
v_call: TRBV28
j_call: TRBJ1-4
cdr3_nt: TGTGCCAGCAGGACAGGGGACGCGGGGGGAAAACTGTTTTTT
cdr3_aa: CASRTGDAGGKLFF

d_call: TRBD2
clone_size: -
v_call: TRBV14
j_call: TRBJ2-5
cdr3_nt: TGTGCCAGCAGCCGAAAGCCGGGACTAGCGGGAGGGCAGGAGACCCAGTACTTC
cdr3_aa: CASSRKPGLAGGQETQYF

d_call: TRBD1
clone_size: once
v_call: TRBV6-7
j_call: TRBJ1-1
cdr3_nt: TGTGCCAGCAGTTACTACAATCAAACAGGGGACACTGAAGCTTTCTTT
cdr3_aa: CASSYYNQTGDTEAFF

d_call: TRBD2
clone_size: -
v_call: TRBV4-1
j_call: TRBJ2-1
cdr3_nt: TGCGCCAGCAGCCAAGGGACTAGCGGGAGTCTGTACAATGAGCAGTTCTTC
cdr3_aa: CASSQGTSGSLYNEQFF

d_call: -
clone_size: -
v_call: TRBV7-9
j_call: TRBJ1-2
cdr3_nt: TGTGCCAGCAGCTTCGCCGGGGCCTATGGCTACACCTTC
cdr3_aa: CASSFAGAYGYTF

d_call: -
clone_size: once
v_call: TRBV21-1
j_call: TRBJ2-2
cdr3_nt: TGTGCCAGCAGCAAAGTGGGCCAAAACACCGGGGAGCTGTTTTTT
cdr3_aa: CASSKVGQNTGELFF

d_call: -
clone_size: -
v_call: TRBV5-6
j_call: TRBJ2-5
cdr3_nt: TGTGCCAGCAGCTTTGGGGACCGAGAGACCCAGTACTTC
cdr3_aa: CASSFGDRETQYF

d_call: TRBD1
clone_size: -
v_call: TRBV28
j_call: TRBJ1-1
cdr3_nt: TGTGCCAGCAGTCTCCCGGGACAGGCACGTGTAGCTTTCTTT
cdr3_aa: CASSLPGQARVAFF

d_call: -
clone_size: -
v_call: TRBV9
j_call: TRBJ1-5
cdr3_nt: TGTGCCAGCAGCGGAAGACAGACGGGTCAGCCCCAGCATTTT
cdr3_aa: CASSGRQTGQPQHF

d_call: -
clone_size: -
v_call: TRBV14
j_call: TRBJ2-7
cdr3_nt: TGTGCCAGCAGCCAAGGGGCCGCCTACGAGCAGTACTTC
cdr3_aa: CASSQGAAYEQYF

d_call: TRBD1
clone_size: -
v_call: TRBV30
j_call: TRBJ1-5
cdr3_nt: TGTGCCTGGAGTGGAACAGGGGGCCGCAATCAGCCCCAGCATTTT
cdr3_aa: CAWSGTGGRNQPQHF

d_call: -
clone_size: -
v_call: TRBV19
j_call: TRBJ1-5
cdr3_nt: TGTGCCAGTCTCTCCGTAGGCGTCAATCAGCCCCAGCATTTT
cdr3_aa: CASLSVGVNQPQHF